This T cell receptor (beta chain) is from a study of cytomegalovirus exposure and HLA in healthy donors. The donors belonged to the approximately 130-subject validation cohort, separate from the roughly 720-subject first cohort. Study-level points and caveats: The study found most TCR sequences rare, yet found some public TCRs in many donors.

The assay was immunoSEQ multiplex PCR, and TCRdb's table has in-frame clones only and misses some. The table includes 50,000 to 65,000 clones, around nine tenths detected once. To note about this clone: The antigen is not known.

Trimming stripped 7 bases from V and 1 base from J, with 17 bases between. The CDR3 runs 15 residues. The germline gives CDR1 SGHRS, CDR2 YFSETQ. Material for sequencing was PBMCs. J is TRBJ2-5 and V is TRBV5-1; D gene ambiguous. The sequence was obtained from a woman aged 18 to 35 in good health and CMV-seropositive. The CDR3 here is CASAGGENRQETQYF. CDR3 sequence (DNA): TGCGCCAGCGCCGGTGGTGAGAATCGCCAAGAGACCCAGTACTTC.